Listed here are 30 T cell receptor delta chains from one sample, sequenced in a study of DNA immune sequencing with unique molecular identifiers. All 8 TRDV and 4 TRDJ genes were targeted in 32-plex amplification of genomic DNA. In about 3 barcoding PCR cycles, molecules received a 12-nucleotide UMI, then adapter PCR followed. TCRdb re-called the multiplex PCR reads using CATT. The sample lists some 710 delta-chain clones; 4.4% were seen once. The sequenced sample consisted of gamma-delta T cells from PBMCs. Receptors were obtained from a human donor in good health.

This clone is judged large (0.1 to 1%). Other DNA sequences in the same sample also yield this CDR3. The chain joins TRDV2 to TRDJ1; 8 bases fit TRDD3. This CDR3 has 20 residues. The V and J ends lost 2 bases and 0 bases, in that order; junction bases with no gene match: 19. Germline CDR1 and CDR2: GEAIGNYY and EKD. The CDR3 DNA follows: TGTGCCTGTGACAACGTACTGGGGGTCAACGCGCATCCGTACACCGATAAACTCATCTTT. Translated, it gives CACDNVLGVNAHPYTDKLIF.

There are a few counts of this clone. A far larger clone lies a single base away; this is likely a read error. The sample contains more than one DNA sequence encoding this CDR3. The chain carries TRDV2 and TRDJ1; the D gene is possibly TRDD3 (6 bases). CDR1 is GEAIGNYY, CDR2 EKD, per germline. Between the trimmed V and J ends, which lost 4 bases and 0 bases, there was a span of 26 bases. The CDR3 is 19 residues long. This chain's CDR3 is CACERVLELGTGYTDKLIF. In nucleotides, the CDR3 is TGTGCCTGTGAAAGGGTACTTGAACTGGGAACGGGGTACACCGATAAACTCATCTTT.

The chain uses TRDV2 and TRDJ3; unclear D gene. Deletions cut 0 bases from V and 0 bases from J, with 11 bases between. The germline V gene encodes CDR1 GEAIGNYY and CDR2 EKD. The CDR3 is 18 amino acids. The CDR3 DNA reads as TGTGCCTGTGACACCGCGGACTCCAGCTCCTGGGACACCCGACAGATGTTTTTC. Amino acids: CACDTADSSSWDTRQMFF.

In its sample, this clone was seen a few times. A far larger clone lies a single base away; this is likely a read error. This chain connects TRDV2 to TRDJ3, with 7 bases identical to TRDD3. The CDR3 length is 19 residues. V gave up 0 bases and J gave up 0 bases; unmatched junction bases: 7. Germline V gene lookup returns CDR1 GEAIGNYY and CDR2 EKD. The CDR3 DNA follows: TGTGCCTGTGACACCGCTGGGGGCTATAGCTCCTGGGACACCCGACAGATGTTTTTC. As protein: CACDTAGGYSSWDTRQMFF.

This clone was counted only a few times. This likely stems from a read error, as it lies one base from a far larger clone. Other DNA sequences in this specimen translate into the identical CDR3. Here the CDR3 DNA reads TGTGCCTGTGACACCGTTGGGCTGGGGGATACGTTAAATAAACTCATCTTT. This encodes CACDTVGLGDTLNKLIF. The chain links TRDV2 to TRDJ1; 12 nucleotides align to TRDD3. Germline CDR1 reads GEAIGNYY; CDR2 reads EKD. The CDR3 is 17 residues long. The trim removed 0 bases at V and 6 bases at J, leaving 10 bases unmatched.

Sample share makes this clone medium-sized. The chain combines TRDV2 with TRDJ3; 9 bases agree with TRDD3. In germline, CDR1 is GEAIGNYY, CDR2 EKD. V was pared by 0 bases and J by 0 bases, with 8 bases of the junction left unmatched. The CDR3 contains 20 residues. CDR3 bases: TGTGCCTGTGACACCCTACTTACTGGGGGACGCTCCTGGGACACCCGACAGATGTTTTTC. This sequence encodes CACDTLLTGGRSWDTRQMFF.

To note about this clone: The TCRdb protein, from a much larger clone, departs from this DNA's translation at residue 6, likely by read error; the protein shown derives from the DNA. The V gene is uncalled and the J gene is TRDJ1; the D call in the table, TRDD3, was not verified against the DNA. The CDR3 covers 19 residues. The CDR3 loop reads CACDTFLGDTRIYTDKLIF. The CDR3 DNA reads TGTGCCTGTGACACATTTCTGGGGGATACGCGGATCTACACCGATAAACTCATCTTT.

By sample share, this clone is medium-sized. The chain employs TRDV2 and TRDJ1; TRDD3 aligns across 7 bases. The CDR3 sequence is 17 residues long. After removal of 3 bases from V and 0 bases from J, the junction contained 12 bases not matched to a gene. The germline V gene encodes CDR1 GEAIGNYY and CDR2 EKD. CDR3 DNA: TGTGCCTGTGACTTTTGGGGGACAGATTTGGACACCGATAAACTCATCTTT. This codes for CACDFWGTDLDTDKLIF.

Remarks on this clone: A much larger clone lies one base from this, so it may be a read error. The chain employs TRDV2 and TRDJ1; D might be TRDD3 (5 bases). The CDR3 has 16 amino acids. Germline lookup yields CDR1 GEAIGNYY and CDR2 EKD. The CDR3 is CACDTLLATKTDKFIF. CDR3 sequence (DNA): TGTGCCTGTGACACATTACTGGCTACAAAGACCGATAAATTCATCTTT.

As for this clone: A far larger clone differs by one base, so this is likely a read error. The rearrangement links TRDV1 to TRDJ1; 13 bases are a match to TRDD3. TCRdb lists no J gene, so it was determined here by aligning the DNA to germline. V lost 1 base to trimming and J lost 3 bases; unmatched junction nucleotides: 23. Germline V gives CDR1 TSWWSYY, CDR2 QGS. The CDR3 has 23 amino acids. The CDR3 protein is CALGEPGPTSLLGDTGHSDKLIF. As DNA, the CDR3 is TGTGCTCTTGGGGAACCAGGTCCTACGTCCTTACTGGGGGATACGGGACACTCCGATAAACTCATCTTT.

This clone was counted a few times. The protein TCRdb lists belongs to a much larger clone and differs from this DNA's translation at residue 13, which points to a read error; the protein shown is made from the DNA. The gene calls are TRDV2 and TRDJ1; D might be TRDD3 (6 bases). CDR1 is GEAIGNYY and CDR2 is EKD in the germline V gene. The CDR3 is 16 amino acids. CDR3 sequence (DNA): TGTGCCTGTGACACCTTAGGGGGGACGATTACCGATGAACTCATCTTT. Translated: CACDTLGGTITDELIF.

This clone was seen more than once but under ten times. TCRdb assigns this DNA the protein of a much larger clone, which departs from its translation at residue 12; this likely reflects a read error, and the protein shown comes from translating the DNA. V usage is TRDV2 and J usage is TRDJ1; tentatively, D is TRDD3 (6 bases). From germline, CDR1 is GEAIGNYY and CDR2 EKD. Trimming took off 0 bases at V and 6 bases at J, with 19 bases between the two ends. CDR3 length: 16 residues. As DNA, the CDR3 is TGTGCCTGTGACACCTTAGGGGGGACGATTACCAATAAACTCATCTTT. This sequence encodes CACDTLGGTITNKLIF.

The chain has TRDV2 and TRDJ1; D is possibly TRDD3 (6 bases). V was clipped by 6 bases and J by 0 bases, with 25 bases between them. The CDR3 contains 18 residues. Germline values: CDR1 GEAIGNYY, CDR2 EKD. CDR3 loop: CACNVLGDLIENTDKLIF. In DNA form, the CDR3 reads TGTGCCTGTAATGTGCTAGGGGATTTAATTGAGAACACCGATAAACTCATCTTT.

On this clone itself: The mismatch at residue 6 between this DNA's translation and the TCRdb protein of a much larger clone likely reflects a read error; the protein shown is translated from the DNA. The CDR3 DNA is TGTGCCTGTGACACCTTGGGGCTGGGGGATACGTTAAATAAACTCATCTTT. Translated, it gives CACDTLGLGDTLNKLIF. The chain recombines TRDV2 with TRDJ1, with 12 bases matching TRDD3. This CDR3 is 17 amino acids long. V shed 0 bases, J shed 6 bases, and the junction held 10 bases outside the gene matches. CDR1 is GEAIGNYY and CDR2 is EKD in the germline V gene.

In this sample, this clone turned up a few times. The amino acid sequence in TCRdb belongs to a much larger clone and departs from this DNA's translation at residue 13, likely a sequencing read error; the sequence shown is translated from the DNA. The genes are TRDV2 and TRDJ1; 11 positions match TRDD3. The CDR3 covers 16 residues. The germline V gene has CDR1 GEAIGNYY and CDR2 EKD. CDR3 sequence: CACDVLGDKASDNLIF. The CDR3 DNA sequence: TGTGCCTGTGACGTACTGGGGGATAAGGCGTCCGATAATCTCATCTTT.

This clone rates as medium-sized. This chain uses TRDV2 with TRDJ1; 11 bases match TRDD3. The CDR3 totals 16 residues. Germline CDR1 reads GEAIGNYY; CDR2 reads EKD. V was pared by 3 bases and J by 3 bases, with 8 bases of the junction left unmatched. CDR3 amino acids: CACDVLGDKGADKLIF. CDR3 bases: TGTGCCTGTGACGTACTGGGGGATAAGGGAGCCGATAAACTCATCTTT.

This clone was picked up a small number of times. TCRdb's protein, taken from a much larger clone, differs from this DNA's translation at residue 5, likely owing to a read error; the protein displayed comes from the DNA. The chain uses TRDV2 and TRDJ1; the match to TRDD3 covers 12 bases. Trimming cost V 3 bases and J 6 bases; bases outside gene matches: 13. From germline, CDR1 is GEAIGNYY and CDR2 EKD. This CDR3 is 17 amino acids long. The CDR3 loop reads CACDAVGLGDTLNKLIF. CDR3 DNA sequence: TGTGCCTGTGACGCCGTGGGGCTGGGGGATACGTTAAATAAACTCATCTTT.

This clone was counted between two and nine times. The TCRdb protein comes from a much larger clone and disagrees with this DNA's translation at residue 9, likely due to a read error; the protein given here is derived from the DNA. The DNA of the CDR3 is TGTGCCTGTGACACCTTAGGGGGGATGATTACCGATAAACTCATCTTT. Translated, it gives CACDTLGGMITDKLIF. J is TRDJ1 and V is TRDV2, with 7 bases identical to TRDD3. The trim removed 0 bases at V and 2 bases at J, leaving 8 bases unmatched. Germline V gene lookup returns CDR1 GEAIGNYY and CDR2 EKD. The CDR3 sequence is 16 residues long.

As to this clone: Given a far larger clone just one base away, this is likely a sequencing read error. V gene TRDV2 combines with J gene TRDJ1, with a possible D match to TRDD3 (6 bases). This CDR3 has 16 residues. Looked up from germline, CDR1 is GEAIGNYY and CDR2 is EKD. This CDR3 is CARDTLGGTITDKLIF. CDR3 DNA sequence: TGTGCCCGTGACACCTTAGGGGGGACGATTACCGATAAACTCATCTTT.

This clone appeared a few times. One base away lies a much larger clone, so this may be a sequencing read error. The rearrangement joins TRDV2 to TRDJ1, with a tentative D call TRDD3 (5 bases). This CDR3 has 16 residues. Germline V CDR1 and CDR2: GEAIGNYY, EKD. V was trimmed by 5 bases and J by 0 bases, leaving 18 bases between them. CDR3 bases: TGTGCCTGTGTCCCATTAGGGGGGGCCAACACCGATAAACTCATCTTT. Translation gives CACVPLGGANTDKLIF.

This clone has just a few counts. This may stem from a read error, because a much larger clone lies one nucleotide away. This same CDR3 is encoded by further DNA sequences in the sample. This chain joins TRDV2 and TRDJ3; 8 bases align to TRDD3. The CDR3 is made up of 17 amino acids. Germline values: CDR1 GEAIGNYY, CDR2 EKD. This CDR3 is CACDRTGGSWDTRQMFF. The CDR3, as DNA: TGTGCCTGTGACCGTACTGGGGGCTCCTGGGACACCAGACAGATGTTTTTC.

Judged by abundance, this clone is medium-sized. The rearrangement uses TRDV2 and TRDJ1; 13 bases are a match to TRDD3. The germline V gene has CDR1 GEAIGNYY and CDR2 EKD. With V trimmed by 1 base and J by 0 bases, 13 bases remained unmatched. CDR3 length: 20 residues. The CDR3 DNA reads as TGTGCCTGTGACACGATAGGTACTGGGGGATACGCGCAGTACACCGATAAACTCATCTTT. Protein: CACDTIGTGGYAQYTDKLIF.

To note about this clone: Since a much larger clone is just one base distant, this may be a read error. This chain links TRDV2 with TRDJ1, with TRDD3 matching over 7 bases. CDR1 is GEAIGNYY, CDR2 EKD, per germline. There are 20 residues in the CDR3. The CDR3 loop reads CACYTISLQSGGSYTDKLIF. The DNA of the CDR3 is TGTGCCTGTTACACAATAAGCCTACAGTCTGGGGGTTCGTACACCGATAAACTCATCTTT.

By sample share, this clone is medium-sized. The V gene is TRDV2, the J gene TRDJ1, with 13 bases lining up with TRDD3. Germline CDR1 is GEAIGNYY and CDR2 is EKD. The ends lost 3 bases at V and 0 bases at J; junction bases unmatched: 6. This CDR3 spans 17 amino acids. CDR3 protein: CACDPVLGDTYTDKLIF. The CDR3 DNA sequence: TGTGCCTGTGACCCTGTACTGGGGGATACGTACACCGATAAACTCATCTTT.

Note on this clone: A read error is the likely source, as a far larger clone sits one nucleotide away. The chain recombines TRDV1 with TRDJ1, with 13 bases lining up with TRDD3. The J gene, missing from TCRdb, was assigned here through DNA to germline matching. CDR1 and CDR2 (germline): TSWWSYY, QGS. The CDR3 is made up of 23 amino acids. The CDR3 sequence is CALGEPGPTSLLGDTGHTYKLIF. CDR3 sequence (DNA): TGTGCTCTTGGGGAACCAGGTCCTACGTCCTTACTGGGGGATACGGGACACACCTATAAACTCATCTTT.

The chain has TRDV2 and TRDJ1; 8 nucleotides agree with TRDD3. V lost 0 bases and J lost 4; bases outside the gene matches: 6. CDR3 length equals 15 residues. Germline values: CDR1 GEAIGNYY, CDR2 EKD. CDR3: CACDTAGIRFDKLIF. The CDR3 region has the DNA TGTGCCTGTGACACCGCCGGGATACGCTTCGATAAACTCATCTTT.

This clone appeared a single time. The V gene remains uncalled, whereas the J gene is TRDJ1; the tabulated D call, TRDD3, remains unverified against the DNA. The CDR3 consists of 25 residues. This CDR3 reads CACDPLHQDWGQEGYRGTYTDKLIF. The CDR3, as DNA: TGTGCCTGTGACCCCCTCCATCAAGACTGGGGCCAAGAAGGCTACAGAGGGACTTACACCGATAAACTCATCTTT.

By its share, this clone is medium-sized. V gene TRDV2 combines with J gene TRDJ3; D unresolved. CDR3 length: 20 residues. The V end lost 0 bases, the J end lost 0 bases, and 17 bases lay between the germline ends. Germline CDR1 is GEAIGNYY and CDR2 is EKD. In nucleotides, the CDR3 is TGTGCCTGTGACACCCTGTTGGCCTCCAGAGGCTCCTGGGACACCCGACAGATGTTTTTC. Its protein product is CACDTLLASRGSWDTRQMFF.

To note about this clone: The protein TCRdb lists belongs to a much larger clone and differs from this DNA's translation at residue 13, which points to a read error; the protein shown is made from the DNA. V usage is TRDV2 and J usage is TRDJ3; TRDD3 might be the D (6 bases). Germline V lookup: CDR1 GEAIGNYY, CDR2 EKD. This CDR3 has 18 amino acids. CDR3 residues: CACDTAGATSWDARQMFF. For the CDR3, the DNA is TGTGCCTGTGACACGGCTGGGGCCACCTCCTGGGACGCCCGACAGATGTTTTTC.

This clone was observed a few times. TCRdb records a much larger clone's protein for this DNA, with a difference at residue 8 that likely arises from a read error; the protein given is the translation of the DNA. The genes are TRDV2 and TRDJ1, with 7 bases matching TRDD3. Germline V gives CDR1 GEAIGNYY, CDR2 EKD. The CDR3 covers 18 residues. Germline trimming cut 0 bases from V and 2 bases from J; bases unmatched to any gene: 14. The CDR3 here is CACDTVAITGVPTDKLIF. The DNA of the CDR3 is TGTGCCTGTGACACCGTGGCCATTACTGGGGTCCCAACCGATAAACTCATCTTT.